This TCR beta chain was documented in a study of blood T cell repertoires in COVID-19. Study processing details: Amplification from reference gene primers served as the basis for estimated nucleated cell counts. Here immunoSEQ multiplex PCR was the method, and the copy in TCRdb shows in-frame clones only, minus some. The DNA was the basis for D and trimming; V, J and clone size are from that table. Of around 200,000 clones listed, around 85% are singletons. V was clipped by 4 bases and J by 3 bases; unmatched bases: 7. The germline gives CDR1 SGHNT, CDR2 YYREEE (reference sequence). The CDR3 has 15 amino acids.

The clonotype was recovered from a woman older than 75 with acute or convalescent COVID-19. This chain joins TRBV5-4 and TRBJ2-3; 8 nucleotides agree with TRBD2. The material sequenced was peripheral blood. CDR3 DNA: TGTGCCAGCAGCCAGGGAAGCGGGAGTACAGATACGCAGTATTTT. Translating it yields CASSQGSGSTDTQYF.